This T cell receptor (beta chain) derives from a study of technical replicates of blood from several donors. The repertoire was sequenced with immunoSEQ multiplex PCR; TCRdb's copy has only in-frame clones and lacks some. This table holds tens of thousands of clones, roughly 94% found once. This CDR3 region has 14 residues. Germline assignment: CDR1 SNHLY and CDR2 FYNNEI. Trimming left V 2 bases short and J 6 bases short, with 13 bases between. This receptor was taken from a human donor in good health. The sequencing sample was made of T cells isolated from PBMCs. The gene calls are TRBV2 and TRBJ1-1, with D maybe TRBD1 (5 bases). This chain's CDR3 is CASSESRGYAEAFF. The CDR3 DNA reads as TGTGCCAGCAGTGAATCTAGGGGTTACGCTGAAGCTTTCTTT.